This paragraph reports one TCR beta chain. This sample is drawn from a study of blood T cell repertoires in COVID-19. Study-level background: T cells, B-cell-depleted T cells, or PBMCs supplied cDNA or gDNA.

Libraries were prepared by immunoSEQ multiplex PCR; TCRdb keeps only in-frame clonotypes and omits some of them. The sample lists more than 95,000 clones, roughly 85% seen once, with roughly 3% in the top ten. While infection was still active, Seattle patients were enrolled and then followed longitudinally. This TCR came from a woman older than 75 with COVID-19, enrolled during active disease. Sequencing input: peripheral blood.

The CDR3 reads CASSSGQGGNQPQHF. CDR3 nucleotide sequence: TGTGCCAGCAGCAGTGGACAGGGCGGCAATCAGCCCCAGCATTTT. J is TRBJ1-5 and V is TRBV7-2; 8 bases are shared with TRBD1. Losses at the gene ends were 5 bases for V and 2 bases for J; bases not matched to a gene: 5. From germline, CDR1 is SGHTA and CDR2 FQGNSA. The CDR3 loop spans 15 amino acids.